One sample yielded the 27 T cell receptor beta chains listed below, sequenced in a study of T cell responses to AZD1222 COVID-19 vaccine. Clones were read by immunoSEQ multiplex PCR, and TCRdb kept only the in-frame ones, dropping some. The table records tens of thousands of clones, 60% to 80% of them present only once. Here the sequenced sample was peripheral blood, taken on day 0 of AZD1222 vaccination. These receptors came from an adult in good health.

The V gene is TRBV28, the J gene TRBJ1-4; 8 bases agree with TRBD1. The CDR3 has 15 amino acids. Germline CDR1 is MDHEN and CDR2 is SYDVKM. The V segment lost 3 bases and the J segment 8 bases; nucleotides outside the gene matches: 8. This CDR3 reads CASSFLQGGSEKLFF. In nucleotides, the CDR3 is TGTGCCAGCAGTTTCCTACAGGGGGGGAGCGAAAAACTGTTTTTT.

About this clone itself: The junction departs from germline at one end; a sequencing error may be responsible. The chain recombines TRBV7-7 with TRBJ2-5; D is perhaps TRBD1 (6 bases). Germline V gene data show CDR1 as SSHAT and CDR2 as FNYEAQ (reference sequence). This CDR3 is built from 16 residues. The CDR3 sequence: CASSLAEGTTQETQYF. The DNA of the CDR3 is TGTGCTAGCAGCTTAGCAGAGGGGACAACCCAAGAGACCCAGTACTTC.

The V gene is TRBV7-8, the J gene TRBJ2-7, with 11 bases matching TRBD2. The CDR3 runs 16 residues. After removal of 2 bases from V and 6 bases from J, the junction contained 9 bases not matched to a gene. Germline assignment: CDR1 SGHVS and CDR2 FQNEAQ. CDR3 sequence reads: CASSLRSSGRLSEQYF. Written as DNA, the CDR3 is TGTGCCAGCAGCTTACGCTCTAGCGGGAGGTTATCCGAGCAGTACTTC.

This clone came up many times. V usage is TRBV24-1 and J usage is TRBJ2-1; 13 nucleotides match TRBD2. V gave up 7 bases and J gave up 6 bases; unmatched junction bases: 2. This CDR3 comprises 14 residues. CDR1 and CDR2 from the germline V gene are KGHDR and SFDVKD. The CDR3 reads CATRGLAGTNEQFF. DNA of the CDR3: TGTGCCACCAGGGGACTAGCGGGAACCAATGAGCAGTTCTTC.

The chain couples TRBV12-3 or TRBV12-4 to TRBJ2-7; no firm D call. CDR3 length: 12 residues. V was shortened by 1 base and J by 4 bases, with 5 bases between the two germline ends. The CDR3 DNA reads TGTGCCAGCAGTTTAGGGAGTTACGAGCAGTACTTC. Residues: CASSLGSYEQYF.

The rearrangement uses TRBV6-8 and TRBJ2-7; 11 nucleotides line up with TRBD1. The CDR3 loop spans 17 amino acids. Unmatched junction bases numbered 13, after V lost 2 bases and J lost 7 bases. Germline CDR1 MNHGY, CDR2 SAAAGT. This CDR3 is CASSYPLHGQGAEEQYF. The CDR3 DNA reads TGTGCCAGCAGTTACCCGCTGCATGGACAGGGGGCAGAAGAGCAGTACTTC.

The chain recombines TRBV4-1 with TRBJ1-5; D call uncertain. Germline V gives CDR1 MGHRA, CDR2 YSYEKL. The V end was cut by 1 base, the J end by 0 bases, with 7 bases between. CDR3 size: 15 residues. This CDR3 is CASSQAQYSNQPQHF. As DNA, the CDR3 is TGCGCCAGCAGCCAAGCACAGTATAGCAATCAGCCCCAGCATTTT.

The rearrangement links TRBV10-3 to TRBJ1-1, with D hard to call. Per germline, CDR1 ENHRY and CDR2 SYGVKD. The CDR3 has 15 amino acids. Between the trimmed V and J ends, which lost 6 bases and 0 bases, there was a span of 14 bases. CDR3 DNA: TGTGCCATCAGCCGGCAGAGAGACCTGAACACTGAAGCTTTCTTT. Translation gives CAISRQRDLNTEAFF.

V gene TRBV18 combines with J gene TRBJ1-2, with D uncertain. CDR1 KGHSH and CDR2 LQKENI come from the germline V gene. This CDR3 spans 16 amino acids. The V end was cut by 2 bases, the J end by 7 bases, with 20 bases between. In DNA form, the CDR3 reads TGTGCCAGCTCACCATCAAGAGCGGGGAATGAATTTGGCTACACCTTC. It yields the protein CASSPSRAGNEFGYTF.

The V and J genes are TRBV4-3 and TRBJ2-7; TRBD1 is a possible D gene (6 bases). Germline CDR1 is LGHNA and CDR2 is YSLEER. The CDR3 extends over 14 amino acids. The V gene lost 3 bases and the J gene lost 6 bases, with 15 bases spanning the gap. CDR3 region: CASSHSRDIGEQYF. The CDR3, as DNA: TGCGCCAGCAGCCATTCTCGGGACATCGGCGAGCAGTACTTC.

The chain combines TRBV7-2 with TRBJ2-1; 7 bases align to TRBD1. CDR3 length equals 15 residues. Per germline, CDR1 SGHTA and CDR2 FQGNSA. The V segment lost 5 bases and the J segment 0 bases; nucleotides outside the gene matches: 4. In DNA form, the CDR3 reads TGTGCCAGCAGCCCGCGACAGGGCTCCTACAATGAGCAGTTCTTC. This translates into CASSPRQGSYNEQFF.

The CDR3 is CASSSLQDLEQYF. CDR3 coding DNA: TGTGCCAGCAGCTCCCTCCAGGATCTCGAGCAGTACTTC. The genes are TRBV7-2 and TRBJ2-7; D is ambiguous. CDR3 length: 13 amino acids. Germline CDR1 reads SGHTA; CDR2 reads FQGNSA. Trimming removed 4 bases from V and 6 bases from J, with 13 bases in between.

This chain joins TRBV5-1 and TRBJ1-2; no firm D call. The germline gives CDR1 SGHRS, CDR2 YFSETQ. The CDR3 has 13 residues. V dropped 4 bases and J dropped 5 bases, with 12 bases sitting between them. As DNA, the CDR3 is TGCGCCAGCAGCCTGGAGATAGGTTATGGCTACACCTTC. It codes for CASSLEIGYGYTF. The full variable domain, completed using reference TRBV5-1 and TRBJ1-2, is KAGVTQTPRYLIKTRGQQVTLSCSPISGHRSVSWYQQTPGQGLQFLFEYFSETQRNKGNFPGRFSGRQFSNSRSEMNVSTLELGDSALYLCASSLEIGYGYTFGSGTRLTVV.

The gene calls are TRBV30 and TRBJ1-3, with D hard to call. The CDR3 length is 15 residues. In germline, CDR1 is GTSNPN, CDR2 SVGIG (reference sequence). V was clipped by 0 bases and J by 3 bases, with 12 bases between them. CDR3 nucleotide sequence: TGTGCCTGGAGTGTGGTCAGTGGGAGTGGAAACACCATATATTTT. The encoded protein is CAWSVVSGSGNTIYF. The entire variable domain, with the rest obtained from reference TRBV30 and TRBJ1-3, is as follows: SQTIHQWPATLVQPVGSPLSLECTVEGTSNPNLYWYRQAAGRGLQLLFYSVGIGQISSEVPQNLSASRPQDRQFILSSKKLLLSDSGFYLCAWSVVSGSGNTIYFGEGSWLTVV.

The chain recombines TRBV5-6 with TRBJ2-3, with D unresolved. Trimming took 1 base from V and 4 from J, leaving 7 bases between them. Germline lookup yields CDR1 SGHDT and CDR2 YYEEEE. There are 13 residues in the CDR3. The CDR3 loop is CASSLTVSDTQYF. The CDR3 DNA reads TGTGCCAGCAGCTTGACAGTCTCAGATACGCAGTATTTT.

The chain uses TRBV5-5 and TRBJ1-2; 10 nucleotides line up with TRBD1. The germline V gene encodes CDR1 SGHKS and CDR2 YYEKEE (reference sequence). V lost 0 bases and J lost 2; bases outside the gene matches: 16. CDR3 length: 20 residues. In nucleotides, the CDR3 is TGTGCCAGCAGCTTGGAAGGGTACGGGACAGGGGATAGATCCAACTATGGCTACACCTTC. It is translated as CASSLEGYGTGDRSNYGYTF.

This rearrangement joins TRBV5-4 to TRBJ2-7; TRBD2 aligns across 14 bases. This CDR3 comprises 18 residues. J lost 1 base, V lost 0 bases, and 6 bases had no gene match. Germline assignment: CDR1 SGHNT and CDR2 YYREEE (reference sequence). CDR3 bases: TGTGCCAGCAGCTTGGTAGGGACTAGCGGGAGAAGGTCCTACGAGCAGTACTTC. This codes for CASSLVGTSGRRSYEQYF.

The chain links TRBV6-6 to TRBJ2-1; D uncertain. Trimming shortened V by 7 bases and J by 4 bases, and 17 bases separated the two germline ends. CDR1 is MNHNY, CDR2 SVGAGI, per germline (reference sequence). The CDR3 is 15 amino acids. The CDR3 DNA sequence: TGTGCCAGCACCGAGCAGGCGTTGAATTACAATGAGCAGTTCTTC. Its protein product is CASTEQALNYNEQFF.

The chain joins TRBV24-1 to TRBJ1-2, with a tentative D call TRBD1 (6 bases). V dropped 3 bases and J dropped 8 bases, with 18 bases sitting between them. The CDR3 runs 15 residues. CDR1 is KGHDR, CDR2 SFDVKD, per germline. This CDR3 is CATSDHLSGAGGYTF. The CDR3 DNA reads TGTGCCACCAGTGATCACTTGTCAGGGGCTGGAGGCTACACCTTC.

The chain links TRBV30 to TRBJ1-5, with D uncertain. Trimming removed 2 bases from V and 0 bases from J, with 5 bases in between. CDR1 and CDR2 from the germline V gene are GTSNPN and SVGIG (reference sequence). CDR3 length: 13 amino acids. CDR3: CAWSISSNQPQHF. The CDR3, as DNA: TGTGCCTGGAGTATAAGTAGCAATCAGCCCCAGCATTTT.

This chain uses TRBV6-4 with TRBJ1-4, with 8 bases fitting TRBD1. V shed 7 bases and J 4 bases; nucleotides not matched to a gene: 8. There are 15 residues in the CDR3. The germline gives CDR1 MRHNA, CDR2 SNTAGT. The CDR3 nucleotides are TGTGCCAGCAAGCCGACAGGGGCGTATAATGAAAAACTGTTTTTT. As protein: CASKPTGAYNEKLFF.

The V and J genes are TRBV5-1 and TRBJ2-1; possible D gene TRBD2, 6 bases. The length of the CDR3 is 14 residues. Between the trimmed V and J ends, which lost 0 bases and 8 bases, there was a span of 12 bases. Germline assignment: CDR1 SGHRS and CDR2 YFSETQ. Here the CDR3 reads CASSLVAGSDEQFF. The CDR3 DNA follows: TGCGCCAGCAGCTTGGTGGCGGGATCCGATGAGCAGTTCTTC.

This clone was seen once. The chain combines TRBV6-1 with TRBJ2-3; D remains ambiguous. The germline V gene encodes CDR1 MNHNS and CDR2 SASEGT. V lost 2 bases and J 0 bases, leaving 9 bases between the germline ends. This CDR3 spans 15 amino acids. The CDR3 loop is CASSERVISTDTQYF. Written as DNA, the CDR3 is TGTGCCAGCAGTGAAAGGGTAATTAGCACAGATACGCAGTATTTT.

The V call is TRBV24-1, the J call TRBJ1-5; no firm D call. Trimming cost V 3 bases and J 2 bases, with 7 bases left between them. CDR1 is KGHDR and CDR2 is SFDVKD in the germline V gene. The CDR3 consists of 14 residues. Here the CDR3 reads CATSDTAGNQPQHF. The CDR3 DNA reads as TGTGCCACCAGTGATACAGCGGGCAATCAGCCCCAGCATTTT.

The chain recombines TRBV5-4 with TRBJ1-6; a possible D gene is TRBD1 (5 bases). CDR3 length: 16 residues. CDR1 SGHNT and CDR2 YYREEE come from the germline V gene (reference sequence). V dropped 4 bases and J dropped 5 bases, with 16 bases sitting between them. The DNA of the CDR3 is TGTGCCAGCAGCACAGGTGCGGGGGTAGATAATTCACCCCTCCACTTT. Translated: CASSTGAGVDNSPLHF.

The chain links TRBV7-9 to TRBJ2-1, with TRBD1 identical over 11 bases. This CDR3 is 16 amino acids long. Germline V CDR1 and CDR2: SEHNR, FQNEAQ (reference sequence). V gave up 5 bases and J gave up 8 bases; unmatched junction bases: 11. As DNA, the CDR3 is TGTGCCAGCAGCACACCGCCGGGACAGGGGGTCTATGAGCAGTTCTTC. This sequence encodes CASSTPPGQGVYEQFF.

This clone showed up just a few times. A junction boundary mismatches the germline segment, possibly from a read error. DNA of the CDR3: TGTGCCAGCTCACCACCGGAGGGACAGGGGCCATTCCGAGTTTTTTTC. It encodes CASSPPEGQGPFRVFF. V and J are TRBV18 and TRBJ2-7, with 10 bases aligning to TRBD1. This CDR3 comprises 16 residues. Germline V gives CDR1 KGHSH, CDR2 LQKENI.